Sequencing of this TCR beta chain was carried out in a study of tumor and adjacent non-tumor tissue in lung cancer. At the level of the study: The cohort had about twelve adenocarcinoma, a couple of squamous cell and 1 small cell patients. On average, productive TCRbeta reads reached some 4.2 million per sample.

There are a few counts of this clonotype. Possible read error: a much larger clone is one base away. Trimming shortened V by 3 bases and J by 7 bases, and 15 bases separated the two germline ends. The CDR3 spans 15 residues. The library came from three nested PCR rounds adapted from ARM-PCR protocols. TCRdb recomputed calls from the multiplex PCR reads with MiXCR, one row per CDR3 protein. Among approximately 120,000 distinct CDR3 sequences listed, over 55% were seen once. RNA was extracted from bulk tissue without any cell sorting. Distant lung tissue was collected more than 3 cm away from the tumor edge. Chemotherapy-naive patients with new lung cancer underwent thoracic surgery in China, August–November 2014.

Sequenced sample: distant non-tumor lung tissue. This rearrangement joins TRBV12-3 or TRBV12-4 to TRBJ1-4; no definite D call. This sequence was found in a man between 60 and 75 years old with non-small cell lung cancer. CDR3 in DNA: TGTGCCAGCAGTTTCGGGATAGCCGTCACTGAAAAACTGTTTTTT. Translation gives CASSFGIAVTEKLFF.